This T cell receptor (beta chain) was captured by sequencing in a study of blood T cell repertoires in COVID-19. Produced via immunoSEQ multiplex PCR; TCRdb's table is partial and in-frame only. The sample yields tens of thousands of clones, roughly 84% seen once. There are 13 residues in the CDR3. Germline V CDR1 and CDR2: KGHDR, SFDVKD. With V trimmed by 9 bases and J by 5 bases, 6 bases remained unmatched. This clonotype was obtained from a man in his fifties or sixties with active COVID-19. Sequencing was carried out using peripheral blood. The chain uses TRBV24-1 and TRBJ1-2; 9 nucleotides align to TRBD1. The CDR3 region has the DNA TGTGCCACCCAGGAAGGACAGGGGTATGGCTACACCTTC. Its translation: CATQEGQGYGYTF.